This T cell receptor (beta chain) appears in the sequencing data of a study of T cells after yellow fever vaccination. MiXCR was run by TCRdb on the 5' RACE reads, yielding one entry per CDR3 protein. In the table there are nearly 30,000 distinct CDR3 sequences, over 4.5% of which are singletons. Study-wide results and limits: Sorted repertoires could include abundant contaminating clonotypes from bulk cells. Most clones from primary vaccination were detected again post-booster (about 95% CD4, about 88% CD8).

Between the trimmed V and J ends, which lost 1 base and 7 bases, there was a span of 9 bases. CDR1 SGHRS and CDR2 YFSETQ come from the germline V gene. The CDR3 runs 13 residues. This clonotype was seen repeatedly, ten times or more. Its target is not known. The source of this sequence is a man in his thirties or forties who received the YFV17D yellow fever vaccine. The sample was CD8+ T cells sorted from PBMCs, taken 10 days after the yellow fever booster vaccination. The chain uses TRBV5-1 and TRBJ2-1; tentative D call: TRBD1 (6 bases). CDR3 residues: CASSLPGDNEQFF. As DNA, the CDR3 is TGCGCCAGCAGCTTGCCAGGGGATAATGAGCAGTTCTTC.